This T cell receptor (beta chain) originates from a study of T cells of healthy individuals. MiXCR, applied by TCRdb to the 5' RACE reads, yields one record per CDR3 protein. The sample consists of 90,000 to 100,000 distinct CDR3 sequences, approximately 18% of them appearing once. This clonotype was observed many times. In germline, CDR1 is SGHVS, CDR2 FQNEAQ. V was trimmed by 3 bases and J by 7 bases, leaving 30 bases between them. The CDR3 has 19 residues. The clonotype originates from a human donor in good health. The chain combines TRBV7-8 with TRBJ1-1, with D possibly matching TRBD1 (6 bases). CDR3 nucleotides: TGTGCCAGCAGCTTCTTTGGGACGCTCACCGCCAGGCGGGGGCTTGAAGCTTTCTTT. Its translation is CASSFFGTLTARRGLEAFF. Combining the CDR3 with reference TRBV7-8 and TRBJ1-1 gives the whole variable domain GAGVSQSPRYKVAKRGQDVALRCDPISGHVSLFWYQQALGQGPEFLTYFQNEAQLDKSGLPSDRFFAERPEGSVSTLKIQRTQQEDSAVYLCASSFFGTLTARRGLEAFFGQGTRLTVV.